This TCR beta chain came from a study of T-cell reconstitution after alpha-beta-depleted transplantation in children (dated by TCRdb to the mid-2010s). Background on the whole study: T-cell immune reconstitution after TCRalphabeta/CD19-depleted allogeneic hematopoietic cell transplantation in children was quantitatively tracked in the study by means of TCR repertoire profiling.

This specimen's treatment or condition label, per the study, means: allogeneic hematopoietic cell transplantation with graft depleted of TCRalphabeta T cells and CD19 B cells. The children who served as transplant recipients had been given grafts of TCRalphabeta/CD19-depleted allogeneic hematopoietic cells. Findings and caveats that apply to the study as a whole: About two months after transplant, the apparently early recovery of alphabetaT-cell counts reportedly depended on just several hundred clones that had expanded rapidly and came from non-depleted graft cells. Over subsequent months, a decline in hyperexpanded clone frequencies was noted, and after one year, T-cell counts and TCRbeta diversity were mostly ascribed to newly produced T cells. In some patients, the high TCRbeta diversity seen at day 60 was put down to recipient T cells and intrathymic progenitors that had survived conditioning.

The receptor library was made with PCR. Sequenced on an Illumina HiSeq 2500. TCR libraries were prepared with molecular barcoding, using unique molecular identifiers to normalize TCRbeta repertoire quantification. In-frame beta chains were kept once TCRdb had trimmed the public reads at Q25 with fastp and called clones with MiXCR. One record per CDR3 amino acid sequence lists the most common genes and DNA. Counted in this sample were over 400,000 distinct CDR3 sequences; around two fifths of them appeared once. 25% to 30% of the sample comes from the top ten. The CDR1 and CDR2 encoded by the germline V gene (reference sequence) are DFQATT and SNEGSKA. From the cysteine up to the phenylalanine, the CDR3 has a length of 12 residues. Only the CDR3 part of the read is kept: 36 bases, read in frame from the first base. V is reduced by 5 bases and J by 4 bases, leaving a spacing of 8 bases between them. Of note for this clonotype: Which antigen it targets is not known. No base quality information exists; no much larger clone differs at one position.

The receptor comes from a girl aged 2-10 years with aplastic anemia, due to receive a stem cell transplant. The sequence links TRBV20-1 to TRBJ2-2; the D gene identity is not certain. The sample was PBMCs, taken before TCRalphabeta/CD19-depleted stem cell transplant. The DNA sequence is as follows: TGCAGTGCTGCCCCAGTCACCGGGGAGCTGTTTTTT. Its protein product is CSAAPVTGELFF.